This TCR beta chain appears in the sequencing data of a study of T cell responses to AZD1222 COVID-19 vaccine. With 6 bases removed from V and 5 bases from J, the gap between germline ends came to 17 bases. There are 14 residues in the CDR3. Germline V gene sequence: CDR1 MNHNY, CDR2 SVGAGI (reference sequence). The method was immunoSEQ multiplex PCR; TCRdb's version includes in-frame clones alone and lacks a portion of them. Among under 200,000 clones listed, 85% to 95% were seen once. The rearrangement joins TRBV6-6 to TRBJ2-7; D might be TRBD1 or TRBD2, each matching 5 bases. The receptor's source is an adult in good health. The specimen was peripheral blood, collected on day 0 of AZD1222 vaccination. In DNA form, the CDR3 reads TGTGCCAGCAGCCCCGGGACGACCCTCCACGAGCAGTACTTC. Its protein product is CASSPGTTLHEQYF.